The TCR beta chain under discussion was sequenced for a study of response to subunit inactivated influenza vaccine. On this clonotype: No antigen is known for it.

V trimming: 4 bases; J trimming: 5 bases; junction bases outside the gene matches: 8. The V gene's germline CDR1 is SGDLS and CDR2 YYNGEE. The CDR3 sequence is 14 residues long. Study-level points and caveats: Seasonal influenza vaccination, on each occasion, was suggested by the authors to recruit few new T cells.

TCRdb analysed the RT-PCR reads with MiXCR anew, one entry per CDR3 protein. The data hold 450,000 to 600,000 distinct CDR3 sequences, with approximately 17% observed a single time. The source material was CD4+ T cells sorted from PBMCs, sampled around 25 months after vaccination. This TCR came from a man between 50 and 75 years old who received an inactivated influenza vaccine. This chain connects TRBV9 to TRBJ2-7; TRBD1 aligns across 8 bases. Here the CDR3 DNA reads TGTGCCAGCAGCCTTCAGGGGGCGGATAACGAGCAGTACTTC. Protein sequence: CASSLQGADNEQYF.